This TCR beta chain originates from a study of blood T cell repertoires in COVID-19. Overall study: PBMCs, B-cell-depleted T cells, or T cells were the source of the cDNA or gDNA that made up the material.

V lost 5 bases to trimming and J lost 5 bases; unmatched junction nucleotides: 8. Germline V gene sequence: CDR1 LGHNT, CDR2 FRNRAP. The CDR3 sequence is 16 residues long. This clone was recorded only once. Sequenced by immunoSEQ multiplex PCR; TCRdb stores in-frame clones only, minus some. The table has 140,000 or so clones, roughly 89% seen once. V is TRBV12-5 and J is TRBJ2-5; TRBD2 agrees at 13 bases. Sequencing input: peripheral blood. This TCR was recovered from a human donor in a cohort sampled during active COVID-19. CDR3: CASGTTSGGARETQYF. The CDR3 bases are TGTGCTAGTGGTACAACTAGCGGGGGGGCCCGCGAGACCCAGTACTTC.